Following are 15 T cell receptor beta chains from one sample sequenced in a study of T cells in Graves' hyperthyroidism and ophthalmopathy. Using RNA transcripts as the source, TCR beta CDR3 regions were amplified. The HTBI primer set drove a first-round RT-PCR of the TCR CDR3. TCRdb independently ran MiXCR on the multiplex PCR reads; one entry per CDR3 protein. Of about 320,000 distinct CDR3 sequences listed, around 17% were seen once; the top ten hold roughly a third. Sequencing input: blood. The receptors derive from a man under 40 with Graves' hyperthyroidism.

The V gene is TRBV4-1, the J gene TRBJ2-6, with D tentatively TRBD2 (6 bases). V was clipped by 4 bases and J by 3 bases, with 7 bases between them. Germline V gene lookup returns CDR1 MGHRA and CDR2 YSYEKL. CDR3 size: 14 residues. CDR3 sequence reads: CASSRGVGANVLTF. In DNA, the CDR3 is TGCGCCAGCAGCCGGGGGGTTGGGGCCAACGTCCTGACTTTC.

Only a few counts were recorded for this clonotype. The J gene is TRBJ2-1, the V gene TRBV7-9; D not resolved. The CDR3 is 14 amino acids. Germline lookup yields CDR1 SEHNR and CDR2 FQNEAQ (reference sequence). The ends were cut back, 2 bases at V and 6 bases at J, with 11 bases in the middle. The CDR3 DNA reads TGTGCCAGCAGCTTACTGCGGCTGGGCAATGAGCAGTTCTTC. Translated, it gives CASSLLRLGNEQFF.

This clonotype was detected a few times. V and J are TRBV5-1 and TRBJ2-7, with TRBD2 identical over 14 bases. In germline, CDR1 is SGHRS, CDR2 YFSETQ. This CDR3 spans 17 amino acids. J gave up 4 bases and V 5 bases, and 11 bases lay outside the gene matches. CDR3 protein: CASSSGLAGEGSYEQYF. The CDR3, as DNA: TGCGCCAGCAGTTCGGGACTAGCGGGAGAGGGTAGTTACGAGCAGTACTTC.

This clonotype was found a few times. The rearrangement joins TRBV12-3 or TRBV12-4 to TRBJ2-1, with 9 bases identical to TRBD2. The V gene end was trimmed by 8 bases and the J gene end by 5 bases; junction bases not matched to a gene: 4. The CDR3 consists of 13 residues. CDR3 in DNA: TGTGCCAGCCGAGCGGGAGGAAACAATGAGCAGTTCTTC. Amino acids: CASRAGGNNEQFF.

V and J are TRBV5-1 and TRBJ1-4; D possibly corresponds to TRBD1 (6 bases). The CDR3 length is 17 residues. Germline CDR1 and CDR2: SGHRS and YFSETQ. Trimming stripped 3 bases from V and 2 bases from J, with 17 bases between. CDR3 sequence reads: CASSWGAGDATNEKLFF. Written as DNA, the CDR3 is TGCGCCAGCAGCTGGGGGGCAGGAGACGCGACTAATGAAAAACTGTTTTTT.

This rearrangement joins TRBV6-6 to TRBJ2-7; D is possibly TRBD2 (5 bases). The germline gives CDR1 MNHNY, CDR2 SVGAGI (reference sequence). The V and J ends lost 0 bases and 7 bases respectively, with 10 bases between them. The CDR3 is 13 residues long. The CDR3 protein is CASSYSTSGEQYF. The CDR3 DNA follows: TGTGCCAGCAGTTACTCGACTTCGGGAGAGCAGTACTTC.

This clonotype was recorded many times. The chain combines TRBV7-3 with TRBJ1-1; D remains ambiguous. The germline V and J ends were trimmed by 2 bases and 5 bases, with 15 bases remaining between them. The CDR3 consists of 15 residues. The germline gives CDR1 SGHTA, CDR2 FQGTGA. CDR3 residues: CASSLLGLPSTEAFF. Here the CDR3 DNA reads TGTGCCAGCAGCTTATTAGGGCTTCCGTCGACTGAAGCTTTCTTT.

This clonotype was recorded a few times. The chain joins TRBV12-3 or TRBV12-4 to TRBJ1-6, with 8 positions matching TRBD1. J was trimmed by 0 bases and V by 5 bases; bases with no gene match: 9. CDR3 length: 18 residues. Here the CDR3 reads CASSPKGQASSYNSPLHF. The CDR3 DNA is TGTGCCAGCAGTCCCAAGGGACAGGCCAGCTCCTATAATTCACCCCTCCACTTT.

This clonotype was observed at least ten times. V is TRBV11-1 and J is TRBJ2-5; D gene unclear. The CDR3 length is 14 residues. Germline V gives CDR1 SGHAT, CDR2 FQDESV (reference sequence). V was shortened by 4 bases and J by 0 bases, with 9 bases between the two germline ends. CDR3 DNA sequence: TGTGCCAGCAGCTCCATGAGAGACCAAGAGACCCAGTACTTC. This gives the protein CASSSMRDQETQYF.

This clonotype came up many times. The chain uses TRBV12-3 or TRBV12-4 and TRBJ1-2, with 7 bases identical to TRBD1. CDR3 length: 14 residues. After removal of 4 bases from V and 4 bases from J, the junction contained 6 bases not matched to a gene. CDR3: CASSSNRGAYGYTF. The CDR3 DNA sequence: TGTGCCAGCAGTTCTAACAGGGGCGCCTATGGCTACACCTTC.

This clonotype appeared a few times. The chain carries TRBV11-2 and TRBJ2-5; a weak D match, TRBD2 (5 bases). The V gene's germline CDR1 is SGHAT and CDR2 FQNNGV. The CDR3 is 16 residues long. V was trimmed by 3 bases and J by 5 bases, leaving 19 bases between them. CDR3 region: CASSFNPGSGYETQYF. As DNA, the CDR3 is TGTGCCAGCAGCTTTAACCCAGGTTCGGGATACGAGACCCAGTACTTC.

This clonotype was picked up many times. The V and J genes are TRBV11-2 and TRBJ2-1; D is unresolved. The CDR3 has 17 amino acids. The ends were cut back, 6 bases at V and 5 bases at J, with 23 bases in the middle. Per germline, CDR1 SGHAT and CDR2 FQNNGV. CDR3 sequence: CASRPIPGPWGNNEQFF. The CDR3 DNA reads as TGTGCCAGCAGGCCAATCCCCGGACCATGGGGTAACAATGAGCAGTTCTTC.

This chain links TRBV10-3 with TRBJ1-2; 9 bases fit TRBD1. J was trimmed by 4 bases and V by 3 bases; bases with no gene match: 3. Germline V gene data show CDR1 as ENHRY and CDR2 as SYGVKD. This CDR3 is 14 amino acids long. The CDR3 DNA follows: TGTGCCATCAGTGATAAGGGACAGGGCTATGGCTACACCTTC. Translation: CAISDKGQGYGYTF.

Only a few counts were recorded for this clonotype. The rearrangement joins TRBV28 to TRBJ2-6; D perhaps matches TRBD2 (5 bases). V gave up 7 bases and J gave up 0 bases, with 10 bases separating them. The CDR3 totals 15 residues. Germline lookup yields CDR1 MDHEN and CDR2 SYDVKM. CDR3 loop: CASTPGSSGANVLTF. CDR3 nucleotides: TGTGCCAGCACCCCGGGGAGCTCTGGGGCCAACGTCCTGACTTTC.

CDR3 in amino acids: CAIRGDREGEKLFF. The CDR3 nucleotides are TGTGCCATCAGAGGGGACAGAGAAGGGGAAAAACTGTTTTTT. V and J are TRBV10-3 and TRBJ1-4; 7 bases are a match to TRBD1. V shed 6 bases, J shed 8 bases, and the junction held 9 bases outside the gene matches. The CDR3 is made up of 14 amino acids. Germline values: CDR1 ENHRY, CDR2 SYGVKD.